Listed here are 19 T cell receptor beta chains from one sample, sequenced in a study of Graves' ophthalmopathy and Graves' hyperthyroidism. RNA served as the template for amplifying TCR beta CDR3 regions. RT-PCR in the first round used HTBI primers; a second-round multiplex PCR followed. One entry per CDR3 protein, called by TCRdb with MiXCR from the multiplex PCR reads. Seen here are approximately 640,000 distinct CDR3 sequences, about 40% observed once, and the top ten hold 2.5% to 3.5%. The sequenced sample was peripheral blood. Receptors were obtained from an adult man with Graves' ophthalmopathy.

This clonotype came up many times. Relative to the germline gene, one junction end is altered; a read error may explain this. The chain links TRBV10-3 to TRBJ2-7; TRBD1 aligns across 10 bases. The CDR3 has 15 amino acids. CDR1 is ENHRY, CDR2 SYGVKD, per germline. The CDR3 nucleotides are TGTGCCAGCAGTCGGACGGGACAGGGGCACCACGAGCAGTACTTC. Translation: CASSRTGQGHHEQYF.

The chain uses TRBV10-2 and TRBJ2-3, with D perhaps matching TRBD2 (6 bases). V lost 4 bases, J lost 1 base, and 6 bases lay in between. CDR1 is WSHSY and CDR2 is SAAADI in the germline V gene. There are 13 residues in the CDR3. CDR3 DNA: TGCGCCAGCAGTGGGGAGGGCACAGATACGCAGTATTTT. Translated, it gives CASSGEGTDTQYF.

Points on this clonotype: A read error may produce the germline difference seen at one junction end. This rearrangement joins TRBV7-7 to TRBJ2-2, with TRBD2 matching 14 bases. Germline values: CDR1 SSHAT, CDR2 FNYEAQ (reference sequence). This CDR3 is 18 amino acids long. The CDR3: CASSSSGTSGGNTGELFF. For the CDR3, the DNA is TGTGCTAGCAGCTCTTCCGGGACTAGCGGGGGGAACACCGGGGAGCTGTTTTTT.

Turning to this clonotype: Without the conserved terminal phenylalanine or tryptophan, this CDR3 likely stems from a read error. The gene calls are TRBV10-3 and TRBJ1-2; D is unresolved. This CDR3 is built from 12 residues. V was cut by 10 bases and J by 7 bases, with 16 bases left in between. The germline V gene encodes CDR1 ENHRY and CDR2 SYGVKD. CDR3 bases: TGTGCCAGCCGGGAGGGATCCCTTGGCTACACCTCC. It is translated as CASREGSLGYTS.

The chain joins TRBV12-3 or TRBV12-4 to TRBJ1-4; 7 nucleotides line up with TRBD1. The CDR3 is 17 residues long. With V trimmed by 5 bases and J by 3 bases, 12 bases remained unmatched. The CDR3 sequence: CASSEGPSGTANEKLFF. The CDR3, as DNA: TGTGCCAGCAGTGAAGGGCCTAGTGGGACAGCTAATGAAAAACTGTTTTTT.

This clonotype was recorded many times. V is TRBV2 and J is TRBJ2-7; TRBD2 is a possible D gene (6 bases). CDR1 SNHLY and CDR2 FYNNEI come from the germline V gene. CDR3 length equals 11 residues. Trimming took 6 bases from V and 5 from J, leaving 8 bases between them. Written as DNA, the CDR3 is TGTGCCAGCAGGGGGGGTAACGAGCAGTACTTC. This encodes CASRGGNEQYF.

This clonotype was seen more than once but under ten times. The V gene is TRBV20-1, the J gene TRBJ1-6; TRBD1 agrees at 8 bases. This CDR3 region has 17 residues. The germline CDR1 and CDR2 sequences are DFQATT and SNEGSKA (reference sequence). V dropped 3 bases and J dropped 0; count of bases not matched to a gene: 7. The CDR3, as DNA: TGCAGTGCTAGTACGGACAGGGCGAGCTCCTATAATTCACCCCTCCACTTT. Translation: CSASTDRASSYNSPLHF.

Of note for this clonotype: The conserved closing phenylalanine or tryptophan is absent in this CDR3, likely reflecting a read error. The V and J genes are TRBV12-3 or TRBV12-4 and TRBJ2-7; 9 bases are shared with TRBD1. The junction had 0 bases not matched to a gene; V was cut back by 1 base and J by 2 bases. There are 14 residues in the CDR3. The CDR3 protein is CASSLGTGAYEQYC. The CDR3 DNA follows: TGTGCCAGCAGTTTAGGGACAGGGGCCTACGAGCAGTACTGC.

This clonotype showed up many times. This chain uses TRBV15 with TRBJ1-5; tentative D call: TRBD1 (6 bases). Per germline, CDR1 LNHNV and CDR2 YYDKDF (reference sequence). This CDR3 region has 15 residues. Trimming took off 0 bases at V and 5 bases at J, with 11 bases between the two ends. The CDR3 loop is CATSREGGGHQPQHF. As DNA, the CDR3 is TGTGCCACCAGCAGAGAGGGGGGGGGGCATCAGCCCCAGCATTTT.

CDR3 loop: CASSLWGFYNSPLHF. CDR3 bases: TGTGCCAGCAGTTTATGGGGGTTCTATAATTCACCCCTCCACTTT. V is TRBV12-3 or TRBV12-4 and J is TRBJ1-6, with D tentatively TRBD1 (5 bases). Trimming stripped 2 bases from V and 3 bases from J, with 8 bases between. The CDR3 has 15 amino acids.

This clonotype was counted at least ten times. This CDR3 reads CASSKGQAYGYTF. As DNA, the CDR3 is TGTGCCAGCAGTAAGGGACAGGCCTATGGCTACACCTTC. This chain uses TRBV6-5 with TRBJ1-2; TRBD1 aligns across 8 bases. Losses at the gene ends were 5 bases for V and 4 bases for J; bases not matched to a gene: 3. CDR3 length: 13 residues. Germline CDR1 and CDR2: MNHEY and SVGAGI.

There are many counts of this clonotype. CDR3 amino acids: CSARDQSSGHTGELFF. In nucleotides, the CDR3 is TGCAGTGCTAGAGACCAGTCTAGCGGGCACACCGGGGAGCTGTTTTTT. The gene calls are TRBV20-1 and TRBJ2-2; the match to TRBD2 covers 8 bases. The trim removed 0 bases at V and 3 bases at J, leaving 6 bases unmatched. The CDR3 covers 16 residues. The germline V gene encodes CDR1 DFQATT and CDR2 SNEGSKA (reference sequence).

This clonotype was observed many times. The genes are TRBV6-6 and TRBJ2-5; D possibly corresponds to TRBD1 (6 bases). V shed 6 bases and J shed 5 bases, with 13 bases lying between them. CDR3 length: 13 amino acids. CDR1 is MNHNY and CDR2 is SVGAGI in the germline V gene (reference sequence). The CDR3 is CASSLQGWETQYF. CDR3 in DNA: TGTGCCAGCAGCCTACAGGGTTGGGAGACCCAGTACTTC.

For this clonotype: Possible read error: a much larger clone is one base away. The chain recombines TRBV7-2 with TRBJ2-7; 7 nucleotides line up with TRBD1. CDR3 length: 13 amino acids. Germline V gene data show CDR1 as SGHTA and CDR2 as FQGNSA. CDR3 residues: CASGLDRRAEQYF. CDR3 DNA sequence: TGTGCCAGCGGCTTGGACAGGCGGGCCGAGCAGTACTTC.

Of note for this clonotype: At one boundary the junction diverges from the germline segment, which might be a read error. The chain recombines TRBV2 with TRBJ1-2; 7 nucleotides line up with TRBD1. The germline V gene encodes CDR1 SNHLY and CDR2 FYNNEI. The CDR3 length is 14 residues. CDR3 amino acids: CASRPGGRGQRHRF. The CDR3 DNA follows: TGTGCCAGCAGACCCGGTGGGAGGGGACAGAGGCACCGCTTC.

The chain joins TRBV10-3 to TRBJ1-6; TRBD1 matches at 7 bases. CDR1 and CDR2 (germline): ENHRY, SYGVKD. This CDR3 comprises 17 residues. V was clipped by 6 bases and J by 6 bases; unmatched bases: 14. The CDR3 is CAIRRDSDSGANSPLHF. CDR3 nucleotide sequence: TGTGCCATCAGGCGGGACAGTGATAGTGGGGCTAATTCACCCCTCCACTTT.

This clonotype was seen many times. The chain employs TRBV4-1 and TRBJ1-1; no clear D. The germline CDR1 and CDR2 sequences are MGHRA and YSYEKL. CDR3 length: 13 residues. V lost 2 bases to trimming and J lost 4 bases, with 8 bases between them. The CDR3 is CASSQPPLTEAFF. CDR3 bases: TGCGCCAGCAGCCAACCCCCCCTCACTGAAGCTTTCTTT.

The chain uses TRBV29-1 and TRBJ1-2; TRBD1 might be the D (5 bases). CDR3 length: 14 amino acids. From germline, CDR1 is SQVTM and CDR2 ANQGSEA. Trimming stripped 4 bases from V and 2 bases from J, with 14 bases between. The CDR3 nucleotides read TGCAGCGTTGGTGGGGCAGGGAGAAACTATGGCTACACCTTC. The encoded protein is CSVGGAGRNYGYTF.

CDR3: CASSLGTSGTEAFF. CDR3 nucleotides: TGTGCCAGCAGCTTGGGGACCTCCGGCACTGAAGCTTTCTTT. The V call is TRBV5-5, the J call TRBJ1-1; D is undetermined. V lost 0 bases, J lost 4 bases, and 10 bases lay in between. Germline V gene data show CDR1 as SGHKS and CDR2 as YYEKEE (reference sequence). CDR3 size: 14 residues.